This is a list of T cell receptor beta chains from one sample in a study of cytomegalovirus exposure and HLA in healthy donors. The method was immunoSEQ multiplex PCR; TCRdb's version includes in-frame clones alone and lacks a portion of them. The sample includes roughly 140,000 clones, approximately 80% of them seen just once. Specimen: PBMCs. These receptor sequences come from a man aged 40-49 years in good health and CMV-seronegative. The CDR3 runs from the conserved cysteine through the conserved F or W. A D gene is named only where the DNA matches it firmly. Clone size appears in some rows only: once, few, many, or a class for an expanded clone.

abundance: few; v_gene: TRBV5-1; len: 16; d_gene: TRBD1; j_gene: TRBJ1-4; CDR3nt: TGCGCCAGCAGCTATGGAGGGACAGCAACTAATGAAAAACTGTTTTTT; CDR3aa: CASSYGGTATNEKLFF
abundance: few; v_gene: TRBV5-6; len: 13; d_gene: TRBD1; j_gene: TRBJ2-7; CDR3nt: TGTGCCAGCAGCCTCCGGGACAGGGCCGAGCAGTACTTC; CDR3aa: CASSLRDRAEQYF
abundance: NA; v_gene: TRBV5-1; len: 16; d_gene: TRBD1; j_gene: TRBJ1-1; CDR3nt: TGCGCCAGCAGCTTTCAATGGACAGGCTTGAACACTGAAGCTTTCTTT; CDR3aa: CASSFQWTGLNTEAFF
abundance: few; v_gene: TRBV15; len: 15; d_gene: NA; j_gene: TRBJ2-3; CDR3nt: TGTGCCACCAGCAGGGATGGACTCCTCACAGATACGCAGTATTTT; CDR3aa: CATSRDGLLTDTQYF
abundance: NA; v_gene: TRBV7-9; len: 15; d_gene: TRBD1; j_gene: TRBJ2-2; CDR3nt: TGTGCCAGCAGCGAGGGACAGTGGGGTACCGGGGAGCTGTTTTTT; CDR3aa: CASSEGQWGTGELFF
abundance: NA; v_gene: TRBV9; len: 14; d_gene: TRBD1; j_gene: TRBJ2-7; CDR3nt: TGTGCCAGTTCCACCGGGACAGGGATATACGAGCAGTACTTC; CDR3aa: CASSTGTGIYEQYF
abundance: NA; v_gene: TRBV27; len: 12; d_gene: NA; j_gene: TRBJ2-1; CDR3nt: TGTGCCAGCAGTCACAGGGACAATGAGCAGTTCTTC; CDR3aa: CASSHRDNEQFF
abundance: NA; v_gene: TRBV19; len: 15; d_gene: NA; j_gene: TRBJ1-1; CDR3nt: TGTGCCAGTAGACCCCCCGTCCGGGGATCCACTGAAGCTTTCTTT; CDR3aa: CASRPPVRGSTEAFF
abundance: NA; v_gene: TRBV6-1; len: 14; d_gene: NA; j_gene: TRBJ2-5; CDR3nt: TGTGCCAGCGAGTTCGCCAGGGGCCAAGAGACCCAGTACTTC; CDR3aa: CASEFARGQETQYF
abundance: NA; v_gene: TRBV27; len: 13; d_gene: TRBD1; j_gene: TRBJ2-7; CDR3nt: TGTGCCAGTCTAGGACAGGGCGGGTACGAGCAGTACTTC; CDR3aa: CASLGQGGYEQYF
abundance: NA; v_gene: TRBV7-3; len: 15; d_gene: TRBD2; j_gene: TRBJ2-3; CDR3nt: TGTGCCAGCAGCAGGACTAGCGGGGGTGGAGATACGCAGTATTTT; CDR3aa: CASSRTSGGGDTQYF
abundance: once; v_gene: TRBV5-1; len: 15; d_gene: TRBD1; j_gene: TRBJ2-5; CDR3nt: TGCGCCAGCAGCTTGGGACAGGGGGTGGACGAGACCCAGTACTTC; CDR3aa: CASSLGQGVDETQYF
abundance: NA; v_gene: TRBV5-8; len: 14; d_gene: NA; j_gene: TRBJ1-5; CDR3nt: TGTGCCAGCAGCTTGTGGCAGGGCAATCAGCCCCAGCATTTT; CDR3aa: CASSLWQGNQPQHF
abundance: NA; v_gene: TRBV10-1; len: 13; d_gene: NA; j_gene: TRBJ2-5; CDR3nt: TGCGCCAGCAGTAGGACACTCCAAGAGACCCAGTACTTC; CDR3aa: CASSRTLQETQYF
abundance: few; v_gene: TRBV6-1; len: 14; d_gene: TRBD1; j_gene: TRBJ1-6; CDR3nt: TGTGCCAGCAGTGTCCGGGACAGCAATTCACCCCTCCACTTT; CDR3aa: CASSVRDSNSPLHF
abundance: NA; v_gene: TRBV6-4; len: 15; d_gene: TRBD1; j_gene: TRBJ1-1; CDR3nt: TGTGCCAGCAGACCCGAGACAGGGAGAAACACTGAAGCTTTCTTT; CDR3aa: CASRPETGRNTEAFF
abundance: NA; v_gene: TRBV30; len: 12; d_gene: TRBD1; j_gene: TRBJ1-1; CDR3nt: TGTGCCTGGAGTACGGGACAGGGAGAAGCTTTCTTT; CDR3aa: CAWSTGQGEAFF
abundance: NA; v_gene: TRBV6-5; len: 14; d_gene: NA; j_gene: TRBJ2-7; CDR3nt: TGTGCCAGCAGTTACTCGCGACAGTCCTACGAGCAGTACTTC; CDR3aa: CASSYSRQSYEQYF